Listed below are T cell receptor beta chains from one sample, sequenced in a study of chemoradiotherapy in HPV16-positive cancers. The repertoire was sequenced with immunoSEQ multiplex PCR; TCRdb's copy has only in-frame clones and lacks some. The sample has about 15,000 clones, roughly 88% seen once. The sequenced sample was blood, obtained from a patient who underwent chemoradiotherapy. Source of these receptors: a human donor with HPV-associated anogenital cancer. Both conserved end residues are part of each CDR3. Each record gives: clone size, D gene, V gene, CDR3 protein. D genes are given only for firm matches. Clone size is not always given. Where it is, it says once, few, many or a class for expanded clones.

- TRBD1 TRBV5-5 CASSRQGDPYGYTF
few TRBD2 TRBV9 CASSVNPSGGRNEQFF
- - TRBV5-6 CASSLDSKGNSPLHF
- - TRBV6-1 CAWLGGFPEAFF
- - TRBV7-6 CASSPYTGMNTEAFF
- TRBD1 TRBV5-5 CASSQTGNSNQPQHF
- - TRBV5-1 CASSLEGSENTEAFF
- TRBD2 TRBV11-2 CASRLGTGGLYNEQFF
- TRBD2 TRBV27 CASSLLAGGSSYEQYF
- TRBD1 TRBV15 CATGTGSSGANVLTF
- - TRBV7-6 CASSLAAGGAGSPLHF
- - TRBV19 CASSIPQGSGYTF
- - TRBV19 CASSIAPGSYTEAFF
- - TRBV7-2 CASSPVSGNTIYF
- TRBD1 TRBV6-5 CASSSSGQGTLGTQYF
once TRBD1 TRBV6-1 CASGQGDTDTQYF
- - TRBV28 CASRFHRAEPNEKLFF
- - TRBV5-4 CASSLPQGNTGELFF
- - TRBV19 CASSIALGSEQYF
- TRBD1 TRBV28 CASSSGQGGISGANVLTF
- TRBD1 TRBV7-6 CASSYGQGASYEQYF
once - TRBV29-1 CSVEGLADTQYF
once - TRBV7-9 CASSLGQSTGELFF
- - TRBV14 CASSQVRRTDNEQFF
- - TRBV28 CASRIPGPTNEQFF
- - TRBV5-1 CASRGGYTGELFF
- TRBD1 TRBV15 CATSREQATGTTDTQYF
- - TRBV4-1 CASRGGGSVEQYF
- TRBD1 TRBV7-9 CASSYGQGMAYEQYF
once TRBD1 TRBV7-9 CASSEYTGGRYTF
few TRBD1 TRBV19 CASSLNRGPQPQHF
- TRBD1 TRBV5-4 CASSFPSGQGTEAFF
- - TRBV5-4 CASSLASAGANVLTF
- - TRBV30 CAWSVPGTDTQYF
- TRBD2 TRBV19 CASSMAGGPRETQYF
few - TRBV28 CASSQETQYF